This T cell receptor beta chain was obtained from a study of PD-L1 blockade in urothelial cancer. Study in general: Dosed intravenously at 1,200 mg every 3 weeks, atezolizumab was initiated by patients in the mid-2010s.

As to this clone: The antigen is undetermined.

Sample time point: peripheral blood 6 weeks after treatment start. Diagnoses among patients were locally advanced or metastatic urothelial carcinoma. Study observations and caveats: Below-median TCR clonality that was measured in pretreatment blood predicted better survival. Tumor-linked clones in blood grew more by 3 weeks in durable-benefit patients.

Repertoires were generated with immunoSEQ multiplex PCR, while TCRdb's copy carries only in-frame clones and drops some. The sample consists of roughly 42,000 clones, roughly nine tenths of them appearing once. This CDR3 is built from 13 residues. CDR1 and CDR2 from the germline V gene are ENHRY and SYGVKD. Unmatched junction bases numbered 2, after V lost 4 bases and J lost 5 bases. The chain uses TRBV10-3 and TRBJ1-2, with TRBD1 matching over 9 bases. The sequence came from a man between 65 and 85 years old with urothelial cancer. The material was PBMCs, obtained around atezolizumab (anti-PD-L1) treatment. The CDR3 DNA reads TGTGCCATCAGTGGGGGACAGGGTTATGGCTACACCTTC. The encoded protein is CAISGGQGYGYTF.